This T cell receptor (beta chain) comes out of a study of T cell changes during pregnancy in multiple sclerosis. Some clones are missing from TCRdb's copy, which holds only in-frame ones; the method was immunoSEQ multiplex PCR. Seen here are about 100,000 clones, approximately 90% observed once, and the top ten hold about 1.9%. The V gene end was trimmed by 6 bases and the J gene end by 4 bases; junction bases not matched to a gene: 18. Looked up from germline, CDR1 is MNHEY and CDR2 is SMNVEV (reference sequence). The CDR3 has 19 amino acids. Here the sequenced sample was peripheral blood, taken after pregnancy. The sequence derives from a female donor with multiple sclerosis, enrolled in a pregnancy study. V is TRBV27 and J is TRBJ1-4; 9 bases map to TRBD1. CDR3 loop: CASSPLDRGSGQDNEKLFF. The CDR3 nucleotides are TGTGCCAGCAGCCCGCTGGACAGGGGCTCTGGTCAGGATAATGAAAAACTGTTTTTT.